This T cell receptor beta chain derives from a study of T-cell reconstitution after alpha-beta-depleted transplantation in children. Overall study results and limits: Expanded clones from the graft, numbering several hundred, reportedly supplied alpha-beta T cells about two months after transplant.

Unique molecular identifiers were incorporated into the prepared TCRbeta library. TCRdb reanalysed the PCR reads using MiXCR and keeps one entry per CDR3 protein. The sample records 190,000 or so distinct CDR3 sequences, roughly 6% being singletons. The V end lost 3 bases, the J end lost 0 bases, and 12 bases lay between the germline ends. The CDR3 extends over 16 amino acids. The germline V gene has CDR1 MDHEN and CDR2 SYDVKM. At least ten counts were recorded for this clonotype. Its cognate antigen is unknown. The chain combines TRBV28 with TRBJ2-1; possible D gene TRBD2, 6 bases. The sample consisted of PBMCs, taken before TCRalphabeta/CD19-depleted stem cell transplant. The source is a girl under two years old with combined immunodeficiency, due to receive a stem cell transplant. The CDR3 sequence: CASSFEVADSYNEQFF. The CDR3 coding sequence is TGTGCCAGCAGTTTTGAAGTAGCGGACTCCTACAATGAGCAGTTCTTC.